Below are 7 T cell receptor beta chains sequenced from a single sample in a study of T cell responses to AZD1222 COVID-19 vaccine. The data were produced by immunoSEQ multiplex PCR, yet TCRdb's version contains in-frame clones alone and is incomplete. The data show roughly 120,000 clones, approximately 90% seen once. The sequencing used peripheral blood, collected on day 0 of AZD1222 vaccination. The source is an adult in good health.

The V gene is TRBV5-1, the J gene TRBJ2-6; TRBD1 might be the D (6 bases). Germline loops: CDR1 SGHRS, CDR2 YFSETQ. Between the trimmed V and J ends, which lost 0 bases and 0 bases, there was a span of 22 bases. This CDR3 is 21 amino acids long. The CDR3 is CASSLVSGRGLSGSGANVLTF. The DNA for the CDR3 is TGCGCCAGCAGCTTGGTATCGGGCAGGGGCCTATCAGGCTCTGGGGCCAACGTCCTGACTTTC.

This chain links TRBV15 with TRBJ1-2; the D gene is possibly TRBD1 (5 bases). The CDR3 runs 18 residues. The germline V gene has CDR1 LNHNV and CDR2 YYDKDF (reference sequence). With 1 base removed from V and 0 bases from J, the gap between germline ends came to 18 bases. CDR3 residues: CATSRGKGTAESNYGYTF. For the CDR3, the DNA is TGTGCCACCAGCAGAGGGAAAGGGACGGCTGAATCTAACTATGGCTACACCTTC.

The chain combines TRBV5-5 with TRBJ2-7, with D maybe TRBD1 (6 bases). Germline CDR1 SGHKS, CDR2 YYEKEE (reference sequence). The CDR3 runs 14 residues. Deletions cut 0 bases from V and 7 bases from J, with 14 bases between. The DNA for the CDR3 is TGTGCCAGCAGCTTGGGGGCAGGGGAATTTGAGCAGTACTTC. Protein sequence: CASSLGAGEFEQYF.

V gene TRBV10-3 combines with J gene TRBJ1-2; 8 bases map to TRBD1. CDR1 is ENHRY and CDR2 is SYGVKD in the germline V gene. V was pared by 6 bases and J by 4 bases, with 10 bases of the junction left unmatched. The length of the CDR3 is 15 residues. In DNA form, the CDR3 reads TGTGCCATCAGCCGGGGGGAGGACAGGGCCTATGGCTACACCTTC. Amino acids: CAISRGEDRAYGYTF.

The chain uses TRBV2 and TRBJ1-1, with a weak D call TRBD1 (5 bases). Trimming shortened V by 2 bases and J by 0 bases, and 7 bases separated the two germline ends. The CDR3 spans 14 residues. Germline V gives CDR1 SNHLY, CDR2 FYNNEI. CDR3 in DNA: TGTGCCAGCAGTGAACAGGGTTTGAACACTGAAGCTTTCTTT. Residues: CASSEQGLNTEAFF.

The J gene is TRBJ1-2, the V gene TRBV5-5; D unresolved. Germline V gives CDR1 SGHKS, CDR2 YYEKEE (reference sequence). This CDR3 is built from 14 residues. The V and J ends lost 2 bases and 6 bases respectively, with 14 bases between them. CDR3 amino acids: CASSLGRILDGYTF. Written as DNA, the CDR3 is TGTGCCAGCAGCTTAGGCAGGATCTTGGATGGCTACACCTTC.

This chain connects TRBV30 to TRBJ2-7, with 7 nucleotides matching TRBD2. J lost 1 base, V lost 2 bases, and 2 bases had no gene match. This CDR3 region has 13 residues. CDR1 is GTSNPN and CDR2 is SVGIG in the germline V gene (reference sequence). As DNA, the CDR3 is TGTGCCTGGAGTAGGGGACTATCCTACGAGCAGTACTTC. Amino acids: CAWSRGLSYEQYF.